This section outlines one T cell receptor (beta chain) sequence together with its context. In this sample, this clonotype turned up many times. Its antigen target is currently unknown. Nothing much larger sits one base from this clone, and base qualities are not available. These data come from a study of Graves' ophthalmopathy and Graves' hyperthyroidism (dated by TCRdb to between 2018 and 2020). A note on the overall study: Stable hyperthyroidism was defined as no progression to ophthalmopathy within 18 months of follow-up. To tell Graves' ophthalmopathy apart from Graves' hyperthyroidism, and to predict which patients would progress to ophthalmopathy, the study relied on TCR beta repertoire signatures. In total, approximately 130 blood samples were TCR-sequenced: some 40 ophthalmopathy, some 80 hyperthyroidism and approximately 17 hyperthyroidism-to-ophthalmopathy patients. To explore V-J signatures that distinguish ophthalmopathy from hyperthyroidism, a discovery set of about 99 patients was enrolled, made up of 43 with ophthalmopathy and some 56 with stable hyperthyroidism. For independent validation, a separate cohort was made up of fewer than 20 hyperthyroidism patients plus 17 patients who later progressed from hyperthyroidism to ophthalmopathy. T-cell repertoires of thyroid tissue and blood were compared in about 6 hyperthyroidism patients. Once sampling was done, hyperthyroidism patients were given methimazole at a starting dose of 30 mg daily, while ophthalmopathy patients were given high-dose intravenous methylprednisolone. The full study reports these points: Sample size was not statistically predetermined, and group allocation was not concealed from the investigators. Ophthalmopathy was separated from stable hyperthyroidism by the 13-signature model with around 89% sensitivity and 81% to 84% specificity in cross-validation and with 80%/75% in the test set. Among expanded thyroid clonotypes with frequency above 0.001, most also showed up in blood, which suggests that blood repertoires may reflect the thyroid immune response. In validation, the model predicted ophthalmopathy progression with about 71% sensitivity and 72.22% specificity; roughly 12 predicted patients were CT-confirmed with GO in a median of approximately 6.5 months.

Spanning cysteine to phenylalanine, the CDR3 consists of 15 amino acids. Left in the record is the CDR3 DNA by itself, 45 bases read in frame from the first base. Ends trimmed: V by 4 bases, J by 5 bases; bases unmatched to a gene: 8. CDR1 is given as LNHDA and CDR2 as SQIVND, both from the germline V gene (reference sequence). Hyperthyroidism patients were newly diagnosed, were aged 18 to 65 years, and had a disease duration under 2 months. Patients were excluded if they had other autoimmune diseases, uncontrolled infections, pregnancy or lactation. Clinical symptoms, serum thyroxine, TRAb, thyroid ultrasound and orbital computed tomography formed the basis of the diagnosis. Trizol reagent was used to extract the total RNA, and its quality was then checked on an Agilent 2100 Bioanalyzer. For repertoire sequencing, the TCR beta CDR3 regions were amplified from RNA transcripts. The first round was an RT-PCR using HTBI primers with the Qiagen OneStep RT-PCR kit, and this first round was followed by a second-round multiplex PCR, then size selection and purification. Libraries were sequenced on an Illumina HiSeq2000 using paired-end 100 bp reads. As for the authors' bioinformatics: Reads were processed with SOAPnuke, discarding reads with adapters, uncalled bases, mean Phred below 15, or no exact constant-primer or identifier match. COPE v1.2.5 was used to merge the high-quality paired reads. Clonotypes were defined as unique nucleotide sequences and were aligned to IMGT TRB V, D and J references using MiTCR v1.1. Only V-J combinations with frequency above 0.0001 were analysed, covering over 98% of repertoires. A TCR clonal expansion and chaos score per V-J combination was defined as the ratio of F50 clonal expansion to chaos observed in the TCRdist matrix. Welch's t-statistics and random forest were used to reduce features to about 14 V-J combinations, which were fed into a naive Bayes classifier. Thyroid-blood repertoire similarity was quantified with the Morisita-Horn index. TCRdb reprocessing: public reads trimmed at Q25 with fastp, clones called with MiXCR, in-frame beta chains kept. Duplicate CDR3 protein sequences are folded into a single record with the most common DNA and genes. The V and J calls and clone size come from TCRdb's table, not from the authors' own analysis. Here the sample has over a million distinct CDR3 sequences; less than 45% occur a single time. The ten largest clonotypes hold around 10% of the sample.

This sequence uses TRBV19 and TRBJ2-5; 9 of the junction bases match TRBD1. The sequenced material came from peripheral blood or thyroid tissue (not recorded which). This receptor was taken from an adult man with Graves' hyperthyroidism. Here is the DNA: TGTGCCAGTAGTAACCCGGGACAGGGTAGGGAGACCCAGTACTTC. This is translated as CASSNPGQGRETQYF.